One sample yielded the 20 T cell receptor beta chains listed below, sequenced in a study of identical twins. TCRdb reanalysed the 5' RACE reads using MiXCR and keeps one entry per CDR3 protein. The sample lists hundreds of thousands of distinct CDR3 sequences, 21% occurring once. In addition, the sample was reused for a study of T cells expressing NK-cell markers.

Sequenced input: PBMCs. The receptors stem from a woman aged 18-30 years in good health.

This clonotype was counted between two and nine times. V is TRBV12-3 or TRBV12-4 and J is TRBJ2-1; no definite D call. There are 16 residues in the CDR3. V was clipped by 6 bases and J by 0 bases, with 15 bases between them. CDR3 bases: TGTGCCAGCAGAGCCATCGACATGGCCTCCTACAATGAGCAGTTCTTC. Protein sequence: CASRAIDMASYNEQFF.

The chain recombines TRBV7-8 with TRBJ2-3; 9 bases line up with TRBD2. The CDR3 extends over 14 amino acids. Per the germline V gene, CDR1 is SGHVS and CDR2 is FQNEAQ. V lost 4 bases to trimming and J lost 5 bases; unmatched junction nucleotides: 4. The CDR3 sequence is CASSSSGMVDTQYF. CDR3 nucleotide sequence: TGTGCCAGCAGCTCTAGCGGGATGGTAGATACGCAGTATTTT.

This chain joins TRBV20-1 and TRBJ2-3; possibly TRBD1 for D (5 bases). Deletions cut 0 bases from V and 0 bases from J, with 13 bases between. Germline assignment: CDR1 DFQATT and CDR2 SNEGSKA (reference sequence). The CDR3 is made up of 16 amino acids. In nucleotides, the CDR3 is TGCAGTGCTAGAGATCCAGGGAAGACTAGCACAGATACGCAGTATTTT. As protein: CSARDPGKTSTDTQYF.

The chain employs TRBV27 and TRBJ1-2, with D maybe TRBD1 (6 bases). V was trimmed by 5 bases and J by 8 bases, leaving 18 bases between them. The CDR3 runs 14 residues. Germline V gene lookup returns CDR1 MNHEY and CDR2 SMNVEV (reference sequence). For the CDR3, the DNA is TGTGCCAGCAGTCCCGGGGAGACAGGAGCCGGCTACACCTTC. Translated: CASSPGETGAGYTF.

The V call is TRBV6-5, the J call TRBJ2-3, with TRBD2 matching over 10 bases. The CDR3 has 16 residues. CDR1 and CDR2 from the germline V gene are MNHEY and SVGAGI. J gave up 1 base and V 6 bases, and 7 bases lay outside the gene matches. The CDR3 DNA reads as TGTGCCAGCAGAATACTAGCGGGGACCGGCACAGATACGCAGTATTTT. Its protein product is CASRILAGTGTDTQYF.

This chain connects TRBV12-3 or TRBV12-4 to TRBJ1-1; 8 nucleotides align to TRBD1. J gave up 10 bases and V 5 bases, and 12 bases lay outside the gene matches. The CDR3 loop spans 14 amino acids. CDR3 sequence reads: CASSLGQGRWGAFF. In DNA, the CDR3 is TGTGCCAGCAGTCTTGGACAGGGACGATGGGGAGCTTTCTTT.

This clonotype turned up a few times. A read error is possible here, since a much larger clone lies one base away. V and J are TRBV7-2 and TRBJ2-1, with D perhaps matching TRBD1 or TRBD2 (5 bases each). Trimming removed 0 bases from V and 2 bases from J, with 8 bases in between. This CDR3 is 15 amino acids long. Germline V gene sequence: CDR1 SGHTA, CDR2 FQGNSA. The CDR3 bases are TGTGCCAGCAGCTTAGCGGGGGTCACCTACAATGAGCAGTTCTTC. It encodes CASSLAGVTYNEQFF. Complete variable domain (other parts from reference TRBV7-2 and TRBJ2-1): GAGVSQSPSNKVTEKGKDVELRCDPISGHTALYWYRQSLGQGLEFLIYFQGNSAPDKSGLPSDRFSAERTGGSVSTLTIQRTQQEDSAVYLCASSLAGVTYNEQFFGPGTRLTVL.

This clonotype was counted a few times. The CDR3 nucleotides are TGCAGCGTTGGATCCACTAGCGGGTTTGGCGATGAGCAGTTCTTC. It yields the protein CSVGSTSGFGDEQFF. The chain employs TRBV29-1 and TRBJ2-1, with 9 bases matching TRBD2. V was pared by 4 bases and J by 8 bases, with 12 bases of the junction left unmatched. CDR3 length: 15 residues. Germline V gives CDR1 SQVTM, CDR2 ANQGSEA.

This clonotype was detected only a few times. V is TRBV5-1 and J is TRBJ2-1, with TRBD2 as a possible D gene (7 bases). Trimming left V 4 bases short and J 8 bases short, with 10 bases between. CDR1 is SGHRS, CDR2 YFSETQ, per germline. The CDR3 length is 12 residues. The CDR3, as DNA: TGCGCCAGCAGCGAGGGGGGGGATGAGCAGTTCTTC. It yields the protein CASSEGGDEQFF.

The V call is TRBV3-1, the J call TRBJ2-1, with 11 bases matching TRBD2. The J segment lost 12 bases and the V segment lost 7 bases, leaving 5 bases of the junction unmatched. The germline gives CDR1 LGHDT, CDR2 YNNKEL (reference sequence). This CDR3 has 12 residues. CDR3 nucleotide sequence: TGTGCCAGCAAGGTAGCGGGAGGGCGGCAGTTCTTC. Protein: CASKVAGGRQFF.

The V and J genes are TRBV7-8 and TRBJ2-5; weak D call: TRBD2 (5 bases). Germline CDR1 SGHVS, CDR2 FQNEAQ. The CDR3 runs 14 residues. Deletions cut 5 bases from V and 1 base from J, with 11 bases between. Here the CDR3 reads CASSLPGVQETQYF. CDR3 DNA: TGTGCCAGCAGCCTTCCCGGGGTCCAAGAGACCCAGTACTTC.

This clonotype was recorded at least ten times. This chain links TRBV29-1 with TRBJ2-1; D is tentatively TRBD1 or TRBD2 (5 bases each). Germline V gives CDR1 SQVTM, CDR2 ANQGSEA. There are 16 residues in the CDR3. V lost 1 base to trimming and J lost 2 bases, with 15 bases between them. CDR3 residues: CSVEGSGDRAYNEQFF. As DNA, the CDR3 is TGCAGCGTTGAAGGTTCCGGGGACCGGGCCTACAATGAGCAGTTCTTC.

The chain combines TRBV29-1 with TRBJ1-1; 10 bases line up with TRBD1. Trimming cost V 7 bases and J 6 bases; bases outside gene matches: 5. CDR1 and CDR2 from the germline V gene are SQVTM and ANQGSEA. The CDR3 extends over 12 amino acids. CDR3 loop: CSAGQGGAEAFF. The CDR3 DNA reads TGCAGCGCTGGACAGGGGGGGGCTGAAGCTTTCTTT.

This clonotype was counted only a few times. This rearrangement joins TRBV29-1 to TRBJ1-1; D may be TRBD1 (6 bases). Germline assignment: CDR1 SQVTM and CDR2 ANQGSEA. The V gene lost 6 bases and the J gene lost 1 base, with 15 bases spanning the gap. The CDR3 consists of 14 residues. DNA for the CDR3: TGCAGCGTCTTACAGGGTTGGTCGAACACTGAAGCTTTCTTT. This translates into CSVLQGWSNTEAFF.

Ten or more counts support this clonotype. The chain carries TRBV12-3 or TRBV12-4 and TRBJ2-7, with a tentative D call TRBD1 (6 bases). The V end was cut by 6 bases, the J end by 3 bases, with 9 bases between. The CDR3 contains 12 residues. The CDR3 region is CASRKDSYEQYF. CDR3 nucleotide sequence: TGTGCCAGCAGAAAGGACAGCTACGAGCAGTACTTC.

This clonotype was picked up a small number of times. J is TRBJ1-1 and V is TRBV20-1; D unclear. V was trimmed by 4 bases and J by 13 bases, leaving 7 bases between them. Germline V gives CDR1 DFQATT, CDR2 SNEGSKA (reference sequence). The CDR3 contains 8 residues. CDR3: CSANWDFF. CDR3 nucleotide sequence: TGCAGTGCTAACTGGGATTTCTTT.

This clonotype was counted only a few times. The J gene is TRBJ2-5, the V gene TRBV7-9; D remains unclear. The germline V and J ends were trimmed by 7 bases and 2 bases, with 5 bases remaining between them. The CDR3 is made up of 11 amino acids. Germline CDR1 reads SEHNR; CDR2 reads FQNEAQ (reference sequence). This CDR3 reads CASTPQETQYF. In nucleotides, the CDR3 is TGTGCCAGCACTCCTCAAGAGACCCAGTACTTC.

This clonotype was seen only a few times. This sequence joins TRBV3-1 and TRBJ2-3; D gene ambiguous. The germline V gene has CDR1 LGHDT and CDR2 YNNKEL (reference sequence). The CDR3 covers 15 residues. The V end was cut by 2 bases, the J end by 4 bases, with 13 bases between. The DNA for the CDR3 is TGTGCCAGCAGCCAAAGCTGGGTTTTCCCAGATACGCAGTATTTT. It encodes CASSQSWVFPDTQYF.

This sequence joins TRBV20-1 and TRBJ2-3; a possible D gene is TRBD2 (7 bases). CDR1 is DFQATT and CDR2 is SNEGSKA in the germline V gene (reference sequence). CDR3 length: 18 amino acids. Trimming removed 0 bases from V and 7 bases from J, with 26 bases in between. CDR3 DNA: TGCAGTGCTAGAGATCCAGGGGAGCTAGCGGCTTTTACTAATACGCAGTATTTT. It translates to CSARDPGELAAFTNTQYF.

This chain uses TRBV4-2 with TRBJ2-5; D ambiguous. Trimming took off 5 bases at V and 7 bases at J, with 23 bases between the two ends. This CDR3 is built from 16 residues. CDR1 and CDR2 from the germline V gene are LGHNA and YNFKEQ. The CDR3, as DNA: TGTGCCAGCAGCGCCCTTGGGCAGCACCTTGATCGGACCCAGTACTTC. It is translated as CASSALGQHLDRTQYF.